The 21 T cell receptor beta chains given below trace back to one sample, sequenced in a study of Graves' ophthalmopathy and Graves' hyperthyroidism (dated by TCRdb to 2017 to 2018). TCRdb shows the sequencer as Illumina HiSeq 2000. For repertoire sequencing, TCR beta CDR3 regions were amplified from RNA transcripts. A first-round RT-PCR used HTBI primers with the Qiagen OneStep RT-PCR kit, followed by a second-round multiplex PCR, size selection and purification. The public reads were reprocessed in TCRdb via fastp at Q25 and MiXCR, keeping in-frame beta chains. Duplicate CDR3 protein sequences are folded into a single record with the most common DNA and genes. The sample table records 230,000 or so distinct CDR3 sequences; around 50% of these occur just once. Together, the top ten hold around 47% of the sample. Sequenced sample: peripheral blood. All receptors come from an adult man with Graves' ophthalmopathy.

The genes are TRBV3-1 and TRBJ2-7; D not resolved. Germline CDR1 LGHDT, CDR2 YNNKEL (reference sequence). V dropped 2 bases and J dropped 6 bases, with 8 bases sitting between them. This CDR3 comprises 12 residues. The CDR3 DNA reads TGTGCCAGCAGCCAAAGGGCGTCCGAGCAGTACTTC. This sequence encodes CASSQRASEQYF.

This clonotype was counted between two and nine times. This chain connects TRBV3-1 to TRBJ1-2, with D unclear. Per germline, CDR1 LGHDT and CDR2 YNNKEL (reference sequence). There are 14 residues in the CDR3. V lost 5 bases and J 7 bases, leaving 17 bases between the germline ends. In DNA form, the CDR3 reads TGTGCCAGCAGCTCTGCTGCGGGGAGGCGTGGCTACACCTTC. Encoded protein: CASSSAAGRRGYTF.

The sample holds many counts of this clonotype. The chain couples TRBV10-3 to TRBJ1-6, with 12 bases aligning to TRBD1. The CDR3 spans 16 residues. In germline, CDR1 is ENHRY, CDR2 SYGVKD. V was pared by 2 bases and J by 9 bases, with 5 bases of the junction left unmatched. This CDR3 is CAISEGTGGAGSPLHF. In DNA, the CDR3 is TGTGCCATCAGTGAGGGGACAGGGGGCGCAGGTTCACCCCTCCACTTT.

The sample holds one count of this clonotype. This chain uses TRBV29-1 with TRBJ2-7; 10 bases are shared with TRBD2. CDR1 is SQVTM, CDR2 ANQGSEA, per germline. The CDR3 consists of 13 residues. The trim removed 7 bases at V and 0 bases at J, leaving 3 bases unmatched. In nucleotides, the CDR3 is TGCAGCGAAACTAGCGGGAACTCCTACGAGCAGTACTTC. This encodes CSETSGNSYEQYF.

This clonotype was observed a handful of times. This chain's CDR3 is CASSVHGLEEKLFF. The CDR3 DNA reads as TGTGCCAGCAGTGTTCACGGACTGGAGGAAAAACTGTTTTTT. The chain recombines TRBV2 with TRBJ1-4; D remains ambiguous. The V end lost 4 bases, the J end lost 8 bases, and 14 bases lay between the germline ends. The CDR3 spans 14 residues. CDR1 is SNHLY, CDR2 FYNNEI, per germline. The full variable domain, in which reference TRBV2 and TRBJ1-4 provide the parts outside the CDR3, is EPEVTQTPSHQVTQMGQEVILRCVPISNHLYFYWYRQILGQKVEFLVSFYNNEISEKSEIFDDQFSVERPDGSNFTLKIRSTKLEDSAMYFCASSVHGLEEKLFFGSGTQLSVL.

The rearrangement uses TRBV20-1 and TRBJ1-3; 8 bases match TRBD1. With 5 bases clipped from V and 4 bases from J, the junction kept 7 bases outside the gene matches. In germline, CDR1 is DFQATT, CDR2 SNEGSKA (reference sequence). This CDR3 region has 14 residues. The CDR3 sequence: CSALGQGEGNTIYF. DNA of the CDR3: TGCAGTGCTCTCGGACAGGGTGAGGGAAACACCATATATTTT.

This clonotype was seen only once. V usage is TRBV2 and J usage is TRBJ2-7; D is ambiguous. The J call may not be correct, given that the DNA end is closer to TRBJ2-1. CDR3 length equals 12 residues. The V gene's germline CDR1 is SNHLY and CDR2 FYNNEI. The CDR3 nucleotides are TGTGCCAGCAGTGAACGAGTCGATGAGCAGTTCTTC. It translates to CASSERVDEQFF.

The rearrangement uses TRBV20-1 and TRBJ2-1, with TRBD2 matching over 10 bases. V lost 6 bases and J lost 13; bases outside the gene matches: 6. The CDR3 contains 11 residues. CDR1 DFQATT and CDR2 SNEGSKA come from the germline V gene (reference sequence). CDR3 in amino acids: CSATASGRQFF. CDR3 nucleotide sequence: TGCAGTGCGACGGCTAGCGGGAGACAGTTCTTC.

A note on this clonotype: Compared with germline, one end of the junction differs, possibly owing to a read error. The V and J genes are TRBV10-2 and TRBJ2-7; D is perhaps TRBD1 (6 bases). The CDR3 covers 13 residues. CDR1 and CDR2 (germline): WSHSY, SAAADI. In nucleotides, the CDR3 is TGCGCCAGCAGTGTACAGGGTTCCTACGGGCAGTACTTC. It translates to CASSVQGSYGQYF.

The gene calls are TRBV7-9 and TRBJ2-7; weak D call: TRBD1 (5 bases). V lost 0 bases and J lost 0, with 9 bases in between. CDR1 is SEHNR and CDR2 is FQNEAQ in the germline V gene (reference sequence). The CDR3 covers 15 residues. Here the CDR3 DNA reads TGTGCCAGCAGCTTAGCGGGGCCCGTCTCCTACGAGCAGTACTTC. It encodes CASSLAGPVSYEQYF.

The J gene is TRBJ1-6, the V gene TRBV7-2; D is unclear. This CDR3 has 15 amino acids. V was trimmed by 4 bases and J by 1 base, leaving 8 bases between them. Germline CDR1 and CDR2: SGHTA and FQGNSA. The CDR3 loop is CASSSAVSYNSPLHF. The DNA for the CDR3 is TGTGCCAGCAGCTCCGCGGTTTCCTATAATTCACCCCTCCACTTT.

This clonotype occurred a few times. The chain joins TRBV20-1 to TRBJ1-6; D call uncertain. With 1 base removed from V and 7 bases from J, the gap between germline ends came to 11 bases. This CDR3 has 14 residues. Looked up from germline, CDR1 is DFQATT and CDR2 is SNEGSKA (reference sequence). In DNA, the CDR3 is TGCAGTGCTAGAGTAGGAGCGGGCAATTCACCCCTCCACTTT. Amino acids: CSARVGAGNSPLHF.

The J gene is TRBJ2-5, the V gene TRBV24-1, with a weak D call TRBD1 (6 bases). CDR1 KGHDR and CDR2 SFDVKD come from the germline V gene. The CDR3 extends over 13 amino acids. V was cut by 3 bases and J by 2 bases, with 6 bases left in between. CDR3 sequence: CATSDGQQETQYF. CDR3 DNA sequence: TGTGCCACCAGTGATGGACAGCAAGAGACCCAGTACTTC.

This chain connects TRBV7-9 to TRBJ2-2, with 9 nucleotides matching TRBD2. The CDR3 spans 16 residues. V lost 4 bases, J lost 2 bases, and 5 bases stayed unmatched. Germline V CDR1 and CDR2: SEHNR, FQNEAQ (reference sequence). Here the CDR3 DNA reads TGTGCCAGCAGCTATAGCGGGGGCCCTAACACCGGGGAGCTGTTTTTT. The encoded protein is CASSYSGGPNTGELFF.

V usage is TRBV19 and J usage is TRBJ1-4; D not resolved. The CDR3 length is 13 residues. Germline CDR1 and CDR2: LNHDA and SQIVND (reference sequence). Trimming removed 3 bases from V and 9 bases from J, with 11 bases in between. This CDR3 is CASSMTLGQKLFF. CDR3 DNA sequence: TGTGCCAGTAGTATGACCCTCGGGCAAAAACTGTTTTTT.

The table lists this clonotype with a few counts. The V and J genes are TRBV12-3 or TRBV12-4 and TRBJ1-1; possibly TRBD1 for D (5 bases). The CDR3 consists of 12 residues. Trimming cost V 6 bases and J 3 bases, with 8 bases left between them. The CDR3 DNA is TGTGCCAGCAGGGGACGGTACACTGAAGCTTTCTTT. Its protein product is CASRGRYTEAFF.

This clonotype was detected only a few times. This chain links TRBV9 with TRBJ2-7; TRBD2 matches at 9 bases. The V gene's germline CDR1 is SGDLS and CDR2 YYNGEE. V was clipped by 5 bases and J by 6 bases; unmatched bases: 15. The CDR3 totals 16 residues. The chain's CDR3 is CASSSSSSGGGGEQYF. For the CDR3, the DNA is TGTGCCAGCAGTTCGAGTAGTAGCGGCGGGGGGGGCGAGCAGTACTTC.

The chain joins TRBV7-2 to TRBJ1-2; tentative D call: TRBD1 (5 bases). The CDR3 runs to 13 residues. V dropped 4 bases and J dropped 4 bases, with 10 bases sitting between them. CDR1 and CDR2 (germline): SGHTA, FQGNSA. The CDR3 DNA reads TGTGCCAGCAGCTCGGGACCGTTCTATGGCTACACCTTC. It translates to CASSSGPFYGYTF. The full variable domain, completed using reference TRBV7-2 and TRBJ1-2, is GAGVSQSPSNKVTEKGKDVELRCDPISGHTALYWYRQSLGQGLEFLIYFQGNSAPDKSGLPSDRFSAERTGGSVSTLTIQRTQQEDSAVYLCASSSGPFYGYTFGSGTRLTVV.

There are a few counts of this clonotype. The rearrangement links TRBV9 to TRBJ2-2; TRBD2 matches 7 bases. The V gene's germline CDR1 is SGDLS and CDR2 YYNGEE. V lost 4 bases, J lost 7 bases, and 10 bases stayed unmatched. CDR3 size: 15 residues. The CDR3 sequence: CASSPRLLADGELFF. CDR3 nucleotide sequence: TGTGCCAGCAGCCCCCGGCTTCTAGCGGACGGGGAGCTGTTTTTT.

The chain employs TRBV7-8 and TRBJ1-1; unclear D gene. The germline V gene has CDR1 SGHVS and CDR2 FQNEAQ. Deletions cut 6 bases from V and 1 base from J, with 9 bases between. This CDR3 region has 13 residues. CDR3 bases: TGTGCCAGCAGGTATAATACGAACACTGAAGCTTTCTTT. Translated, it gives CASRYNTNTEAFF. The full variable domain, its missing parts supplied by reference TRBV7-8 and TRBJ1-1, is GAGVSQSPRYKVAKRGQDVALRCDPISGHVSLFWYQQALGQGPEFLTYFQNEAQLDKSGLPSDRFFAERPEGSVSTLKIQRTQQEDSAVYLCASRYNTNTEAFFGQGTRLTVV.

The genes are TRBV20-1 and TRBJ2-5; D gene ambiguous. From germline, CDR1 is DFQATT and CDR2 SNEGSKA (reference sequence). CDR3 length: 13 amino acids. Deletions cut 6 bases from V and 1 base from J, with 12 bases between. CDR3 nucleotide sequence: TGCAGTGCAACTTTAGACGGCCAAGAGACCCAGTACTTC. As protein: CSATLDGQETQYF.